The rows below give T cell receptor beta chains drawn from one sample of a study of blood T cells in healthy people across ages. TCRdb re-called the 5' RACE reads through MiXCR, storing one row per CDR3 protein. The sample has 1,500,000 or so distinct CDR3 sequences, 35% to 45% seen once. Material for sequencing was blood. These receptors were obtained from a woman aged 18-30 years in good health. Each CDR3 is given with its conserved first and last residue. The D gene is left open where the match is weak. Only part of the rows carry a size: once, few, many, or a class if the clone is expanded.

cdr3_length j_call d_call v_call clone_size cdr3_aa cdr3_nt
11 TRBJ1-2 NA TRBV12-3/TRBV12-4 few CASSRGTGYTF TGTGCCAGCAGTAGGGGGACGGGCTACACCTTC
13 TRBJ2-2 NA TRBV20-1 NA CSASGTYTGELFF TGCAGTGCTAGCGGGACTTACACCGGGGAGCTGTTTTTT
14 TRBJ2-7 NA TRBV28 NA CASSPLGVDYEQYF TGTGCCAGCAGCCCCCTCGGGGTTGATTACGAGCAGTACTTC
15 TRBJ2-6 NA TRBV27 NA CASSVLGSGANVLTF TGTGCCAGCAGTGTTCTAGGGAGTGGGGCCAACGTCCTGACTTTC
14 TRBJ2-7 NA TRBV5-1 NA CASSPGDDTYEQYF TGCGCCAGCAGCCCTGGGGACGACACCTACGAGCAGTACTTC
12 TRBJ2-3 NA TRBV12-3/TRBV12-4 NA CASSSQVDTQYF TGTGCCAGCAGTTCGCAGGTAGATACGCAGTATTTT
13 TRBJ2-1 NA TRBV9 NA CASSGPRYNEQFF TGTGCCAGCAGCGGTCCTCGGTACAATGAGCAGTTCTTC
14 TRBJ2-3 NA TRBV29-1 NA CSVDRRGQGDTQYF TGCAGCGTTGATAGACGGGGGCAGGGAGATACGCAGTATTTT
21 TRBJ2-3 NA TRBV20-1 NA CSAILPYRAQEQLQSTDTQYF TGCAGTGCCATCCTACCATACAGGGCACAAGAGCAGCTCCAGAGCACAGATACGCAGTATTTT
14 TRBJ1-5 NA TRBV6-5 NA CASSYSLEGQPQHF TGTGCCAGCAGTTACTCCTTGGAGGGACAGCCCCAGCATTTT
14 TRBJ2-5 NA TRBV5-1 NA CASSGTGISETQYF TGCGCCAGCAGCGGAACAGGGATCAGCGAGACCCAGTACTTC
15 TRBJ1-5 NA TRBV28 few CASSLSQFSNQPQHF TGTGCCAGCAGTTTATCACAGTTTAGCAATCAGCCCCAGCATTTT
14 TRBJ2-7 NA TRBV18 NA CASSPADGSYEQYF TGTGCCAGCTCACCAGCGGACGGGTCCTACGAGCAGTACTTC
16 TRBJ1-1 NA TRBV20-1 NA CSARDGLVFMNTEAFF TGCAGTGCTAGAGATGGTTTAGTCTTCATGAACACTGAAGCTTTCTTT
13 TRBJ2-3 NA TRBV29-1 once CSVEPATRDTQYF TGCAGCGTTGAGCCGGCAACGAGGGATACGCAGTATTTT
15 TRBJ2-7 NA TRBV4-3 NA CASSQVRDRYNEQYF TGCGCCAGCAGCCAAGTGCGGGATCGCTACAATGAGCAGTACTTC
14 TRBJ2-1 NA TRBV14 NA CASSQEESLNAQFF TGTGCCAGCAGCCAAGAAGAAAGTTTGAATGCGCAGTTCTTC
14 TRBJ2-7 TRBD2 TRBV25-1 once CASSELWTSGSKYF TGTGCCAGCAGTGAATTATGGACTAGCGGGAGTAAGTACTTC
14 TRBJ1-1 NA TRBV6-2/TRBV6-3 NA CASRNDILNTEAFF TGTGCCAGCAGGAATGACATTCTGAACACTGAAGCTTTCTTT
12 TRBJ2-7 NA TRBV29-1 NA CSVVAEVNEQYF TGCAGCGTTGTAGCGGAGGTTAATGAGCAGTACTTC
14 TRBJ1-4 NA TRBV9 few CASSVSTVDEKLFF TGTGCCAGCAGCGTCAGCACCGTTGATGAAAAACTGTTTTTT
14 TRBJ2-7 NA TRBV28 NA CASTLGRAVYEQYF TGTGCCAGCACTTTAGGCAGGGCGGTTTACGAGCAGTACTTC
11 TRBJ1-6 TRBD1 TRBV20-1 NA CSAYRGPPLHF TGCAGTGCTTACAGGGGACCACCCCTCCACTTT
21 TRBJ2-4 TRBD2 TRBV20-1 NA CSATRPGLAGEVGLAKNIQYF TGCAGTGCTACCAGGCCGGGTCTAGCGGGAGAAGTGGGGCTAGCCAAAAACATTCAGTACTTC
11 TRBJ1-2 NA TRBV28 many CASSQYYGYTF TGTGCCAGCAGTCAGTACTATGGCTACACCTTC
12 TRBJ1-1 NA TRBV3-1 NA CASSQPGGRAFF TGTGCCAGCAGCCAACCCGGCGGGAGAGCTTTCTTT
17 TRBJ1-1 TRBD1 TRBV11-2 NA CASSTPWDRNMNTEAFF TGTGCCAGCAGCACCCCATGGGACAGGAACATGAACACTGAAGCTTTCTTT
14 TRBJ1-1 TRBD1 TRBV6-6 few CASSSRGPDTEAFF TGTGCCAGCAGCAGTAGGGGGCCTGACACTGAAGCTTTCTTT
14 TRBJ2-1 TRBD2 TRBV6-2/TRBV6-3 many CASSYAGTSTVQFF TGTGCCAGCAGTTACGCCGGGACTAGCACGGTGCAGTTCTTC
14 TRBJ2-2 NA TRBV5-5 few CASSLVLLTGELFF TGTGCCAGCAGCTTGGTTTTGTTAACCGGGGAGCTGTTTTTT
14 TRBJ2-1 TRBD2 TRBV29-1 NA CSVRPGLANDEQFF TGCAGCGTGCGCCCGGGACTAGCGAATGACGAGCAGTTCTTC
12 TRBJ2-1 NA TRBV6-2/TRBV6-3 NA CASNSQDGEQFF TGTGCCAGCAACAGTCAGGACGGTGAGCAGTTCTTC
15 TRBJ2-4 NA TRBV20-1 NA CSAEDRRIAKNIQYF TGCAGTGCTGAAGACAGGCGAATAGCCAAAAACATTCAGTACTTC
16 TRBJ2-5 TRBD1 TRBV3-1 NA CASSQGPGTGEETQYF TGTGCCAGCAGCCAAGGTCCCGGGACAGGGGAAGAGACCCAGTACTTC
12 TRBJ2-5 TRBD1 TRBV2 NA CARRTGRETQYF TGTGCCAGGAGGACAGGGAGGGAGACCCAGTACTTC
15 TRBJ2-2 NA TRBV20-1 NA CSARPLGANTGELFF TGCAGTGCTAGACCACTAGGGGCGAACACCGGGGAGCTGTTTTTT
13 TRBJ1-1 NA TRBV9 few CASSVSLDTEAFF TGTGCCAGCAGCGTAAGTTTGGATACTGAAGCTTTCTTT
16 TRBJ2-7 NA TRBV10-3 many CAISEGQLAFSYEQYF TGTGCCATCAGTGAAGGACAACTTGCCTTCTCCTACGAGCAGTACTTC
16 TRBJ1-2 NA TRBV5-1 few CASSLVPDTINYGYTF TGCGCCAGCAGCTTGGTGCCGGACACCATAAACTATGGCTACACCTTC
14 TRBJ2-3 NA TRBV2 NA CASSDLGNTDTQYF TGTGCCAGCAGTGATCTGGGCAACACAGATACGCAGTATTTT
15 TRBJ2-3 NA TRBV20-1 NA CSASLRRGDTDTQYF TGCAGTGCTAGTTTAAGACGGGGTGACACAGATACGCAGTATTTT
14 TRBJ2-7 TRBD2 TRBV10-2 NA CASSAGLAGGEQYF TGCGCCAGCAGTGCGGGACTAGCGGGAGGCGAGCAGTACTTC
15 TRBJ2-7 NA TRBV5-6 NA CASSLAYRRTYEQYF TGTGCCAGCAGCTTGGCTTACAGACGGACCTACGAGCAGTACTTC
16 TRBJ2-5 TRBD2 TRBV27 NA CASSFIAGVGQETQYF TGTGCCAGCAGTTTCATAGCGGGAGTGGGCCAAGAGACCCAGTACTTC
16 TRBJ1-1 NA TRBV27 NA CASSALGGALNTEAFF TGTGCCAGCAGTGCCCTAGGGGGGGCCTTGAACACTGAAGCTTTCTTT
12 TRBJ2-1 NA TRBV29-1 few CSVEGQVNEQFF TGCAGCGTTGAAGGACAGGTCAATGAGCAGTTCTTC
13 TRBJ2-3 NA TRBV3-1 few CASSQVLTDTQYF TGTGCCAGCAGCCAAGTTCTCACAGATACGCAGTATTTT
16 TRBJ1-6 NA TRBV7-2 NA CASSLLRPGRDSPLHF TGTGCCAGCAGCTTATTGAGGCCGGGGAGGGATTCACCCCTCCACTTT
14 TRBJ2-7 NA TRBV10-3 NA CAISLGTSAYEQYF TGTGCCATCAGCCTCGGGACGTCCGCCTACGAGCAGTACTTC
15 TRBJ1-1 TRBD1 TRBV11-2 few CASSSSTTGIREAFF TGTGCCAGCAGCTCAAGCACGACAGGGATCAGAGAAGCTTTCTTT
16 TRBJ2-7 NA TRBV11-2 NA CASSLAGGSVTYEQYF TGTGCCAGCAGCTTAGCCGGCGGGTCCGTTACCTACGAGCAGTACTTC